The clone carrying this TCR beta chain was counted many times. Its antigen is unknown. This sample was included in a study of human T cells and chemical hapten exposure. Study in general: Minor pooled library volume differences mainly drove per-sample TCR yield variation.

The time point was: pre-sensitization, week 0. The treatment here: therapeutic diphenylcyclopropenone sensitization with weekly scalp DPC. Sequencing started from total RNA isolated from unfractionated whole blood. Findings of the study overall: Healthy individuals' immune responses may differ from those of donors, who had alopecia.

For the library, individual cDNA molecules each received unique molecular identifiers. A single record per CDR3 protein comes from TCRdb applying MiXCR to the RACE reads. The top ten clones hold about 4% of a sample with some 59,000 distinct CDR3 sequences, around 11% of them seen once. J gave up 5 bases and V 5 bases, and 7 bases lay outside the gene matches. CDR1 SGHTA and CDR2 FQGNSA come from the germline V gene. This CDR3 is 17 amino acids long. This clonotype was sampled from a woman in her thirties or forties with alopecia areata. Some clones in this sample may be carry-over from other donors' samples. The chain has TRBV7-2 and TRBJ2-2, with TRBD2 matching 14 bases. The sequences come from whole blood, collected in connection with sensitization to the hapten diphenylcyclopropenone (DPC). CDR3 sequence reads: CASSLRLAGGSTGELFF. The DNA of the CDR3 is TGTGCCAGCAGCCTCAGACTAGCGGGAGGGAGTACCGGGGAGCTGTTTTTT.